What follows are 11 T cell receptor beta chains derived from one specimen sequenced in a study of blood T cell repertoires in COVID-19. TCRdb keeps only in-frame clones here, not all; method: immunoSEQ multiplex PCR. The data hold roughly 240,000 clones, with roughly four fifths observed a single time. Sequenced material: PBMCs or T cells enriched from blood (not recorded which). The receptor source for this set is a woman in her thirties or forties who had been exposed to COVID-19.

The chain uses TRBV11-2 and TRBJ2-1; no clear D gene. The germline gives CDR1 SGHAT, CDR2 FQNNGV. The germline V and J ends were trimmed by 1 base and 6 bases, with 13 bases remaining between them. The CDR3 has 15 amino acids. CDR3 DNA sequence: TGTGCCAGCAGCTTAGTAGTGTACAGCATCAATGAGCAGTTCTTC. It is translated as CASSLVVYSINEQFF.

CDR3: CASSEYGAGGPSDTQYF. The CDR3 DNA reads as TGTGCCAGCAGTGAATATGGAGCGGGGGGGCCATCAGATACGCAGTATTTT. This chain uses TRBV25-1 with TRBJ2-3; 10 bases map to TRBD2. The CDR3 length is 17 residues. The germline gives CDR1 MGHDK, CDR2 SYGVNS. The J segment lost 4 bases and the V segment lost 0 bases, leaving 7 bases of the junction unmatched.

The V and J genes are TRBV28 and TRBJ1-1; possibly TRBD1 for D (6 bases). Germline loops: CDR1 MDHEN, CDR2 SYDVKM. The CDR3 loop spans 13 amino acids. Trimming took off 4 bases at V and 8 bases at J, with 14 bases between the two ends. CDR3 bases: TGTGCCAGCAGTTCGGTACTCGGGACAGAAGCTTTCTTT. Encoded protein: CASSSVLGTEAFF.

This chain links TRBV19 with TRBJ2-4; 7 bases align to TRBD2. This CDR3 spans 16 amino acids. The V gene's germline CDR1 is LNHDA and CDR2 SQIVND (reference sequence). The trim removed 4 bases at V and 6 bases at J, leaving 12 bases unmatched. DNA of the CDR3: TGTGCCAGTAGTAGGGAGGGCTTAGCGTCAGGAAACATTCAGTACTTC. This translates into CASSREGLASGNIQYF. The full variable domain, with the rest looked up from reference TRBV19 and TRBJ2-4, is DGGITQSPKYLFRKEGQNVTLSCEQNLNHDAMYWYRQDPGQGLRLIYYSQIVNDFQKGDIAEGYSVSREKKESFPLTVTSAQKNPTAFYLCASSREGLASGNIQYFGAGTRLSVL.

This clone was seen only once. V is TRBV7-9 and J is TRBJ2-1, with D hard to call. V shed 1 base and J shed 7 bases, with 8 bases lying between them. CDR1 and CDR2 from the germline V gene are SEHNR and FQNEAQ (reference sequence). This CDR3 has 13 residues. The CDR3 sequence: CASSLGQPNEQFF. CDR3 nucleotides: TGTGCCAGCAGCTTAGGACAACCAAATGAGCAGTTCTTC. The whole variable domain, filled in from reference TRBV7-9 and TRBJ2-1, reads DTGVSQNPRHKITKRGQNVTFRCDPISEHNRLYWYRQTLGQGPEFLTYFQNEAQLEKSRLLSDRFSAERPKGSFSTLEIQRTEQGDSAMYLCASSLGQPNEQFFGPGTRLTVL.

CDR3 nucleotide sequence: TGTGCCAGCAGCGTATTGGGGGACAGGGGGAACTATGGCTACACCTTC. The encoded protein is CASSVLGDRGNYGYTF. The gene calls are TRBV9 and TRBJ1-2; 11 nucleotides match TRBD1. V trimming: 1 base; J trimming: 2 bases; junction bases outside the gene matches: 4. The germline CDR1 and CDR2 sequences are SGDLS and YYNGEE. The CDR3 loop spans 16 amino acids. The whole variable domain, remainder taken from reference TRBV9 and TRBJ1-2, is DSGVTQTPKHLITATGQRVTLRCSPRSGDLSVYWYQQSLDQGLQFLIQYYNGEERAKGNILERFSAQQFPDLHSELNLSSLELGDSALYFCASSVLGDRGNYGYTFGSGTRLTVV.

The chain combines TRBV7-2 with TRBJ2-7; a weak D match, TRBD2 (7 bases). The length of the CDR3 is 15 residues. Trimming shortened V by 5 bases and J by 0 bases, and 14 bases separated the two germline ends. Germline V gene data show CDR1 as SGHTA and CDR2 as FQGNSA. The CDR3 reads CASSPGGGSSYEQYF. Here the CDR3 DNA reads TGTGCCAGCAGCCCGGGGGGCGGGAGCTCCTACGAGCAGTACTTC.

The gene calls are TRBV19 and TRBJ1-5; no definite D call. Per the germline V gene, CDR1 is LNHDA and CDR2 is SQIVND (reference sequence). This CDR3 contains 13 residues. V gave up 11 bases and J gave up 5 bases, with 16 bases separating them. This CDR3 reads CASSGNADQPQHF. Written as DNA, the CDR3 is TGTGCCTCCTCTGGTAACGCGGATCAGCCCCAGCATTTT.

A remark on this clone: Since a much larger clone is just one base distant, this may be a read error. In the same sample, other DNA sequences code for this CDR3. The chain's CDR3 is CASSLPGQGATNYGYTF. The DNA of the CDR3 is TGTGCCAGCAGCTTACCGGGACAGGGGGCTACTAACTATGGCTACACCTTC. V is TRBV5-4 and J is TRBJ1-2; TRBD1 matches 12 bases. In germline, CDR1 is SGHNT, CDR2 YYREEE (reference sequence). J lost 0 bases, V lost 2 bases, and 5 bases had no gene match. The CDR3 contains 17 residues. The full variable domain, in which reference TRBV5-4 and TRBJ1-2 provide the parts outside the CDR3, is ETGVTQSPTHLIKTRGQQVTLRCSSQSGHNTVSWYQQALGQGPQFIFQYYREEENGRGNFPPRFSGLQFPNYSSELNVNALELDDSALYLCASSLPGQGATNYGYTFGSGTRLTVV.

V usage is TRBV2 and J usage is TRBJ1-3, with D tentatively TRBD1 (6 bases). Germline V gives CDR1 SNHLY, CDR2 FYNNEI. V was trimmed by 7 bases and J by 0 bases, leaving 19 bases between them. CDR3 length equals 17 residues. The CDR3 protein is CASMGGQGLFSGNTIYF. The DNA of the CDR3 is TGTGCCAGCATGGGGGGGCAGGGGCTCTTCTCTGGAAACACCATATATTTT. The full variable domain, rest sourced from reference TRBV2 and TRBJ1-3, is EPEVTQTPSHQVTQMGQEVILRCVPISNHLYFYWYRQILGQKVEFLVSFYNNEISEKSEIFDDQFSVERPDGSNFTLKIRSTKLEDSAMYFCASMGGQGLFSGNTIYFGEGSWLTVV.

The V call is TRBV4-3, the J call TRBJ1-2; TRBD1 is a possible D gene (6 bases). Germline assignment: CDR1 LGHNA and CDR2 YSLEER. V was shortened by 3 bases and J by 4 bases, with 18 bases between the two germline ends. The CDR3 contains 16 residues. The chain's CDR3 is CASSHLGTPSGYGYTF. As DNA, the CDR3 is TGCGCCAGCAGCCACCTCGGGACACCCTCGGGCTATGGCTACACCTTC.